This entry describes one TCR beta chain. The antigen is undetermined. The sample originates from a study of chemoradiotherapy in HPV16-positive cancers. Study findings and constraints: Candidate HPV-specific clones and E7-related TCR motifs grew in tumor during treatment. The functional HPV-specific definition rests on just two HPV16-positive patients.

Here immunoSEQ multiplex PCR was the method, and the copy in TCRdb shows in-frame clones only, minus some. The table records tens of thousands of clones, around 94% of them present only once. Germline V gene sequence: CDR1 SGHDT, CDR2 YYEEEE. V lost 4 bases to trimming and J lost 4 bases, with 15 bases between them. CDR3 length: 16 amino acids. Over chemoradiotherapy, repertoires were sampled more than once. The receptor comes from a human donor with HPV-associated anogenital cancer. Sample collection was performed from a patient who underwent chemoradiotherapy. V is TRBV5-6 and J is TRBJ2-6, with D perhaps matching TRBD1 or TRBD2 (5 bases each). CDR3 in DNA: TGTGCCAGCAGCCTGGGACGGTTTTGGGGGGCCAACGTCCTGACTTTC. Residues: CASSLGRFWGANVLTF.